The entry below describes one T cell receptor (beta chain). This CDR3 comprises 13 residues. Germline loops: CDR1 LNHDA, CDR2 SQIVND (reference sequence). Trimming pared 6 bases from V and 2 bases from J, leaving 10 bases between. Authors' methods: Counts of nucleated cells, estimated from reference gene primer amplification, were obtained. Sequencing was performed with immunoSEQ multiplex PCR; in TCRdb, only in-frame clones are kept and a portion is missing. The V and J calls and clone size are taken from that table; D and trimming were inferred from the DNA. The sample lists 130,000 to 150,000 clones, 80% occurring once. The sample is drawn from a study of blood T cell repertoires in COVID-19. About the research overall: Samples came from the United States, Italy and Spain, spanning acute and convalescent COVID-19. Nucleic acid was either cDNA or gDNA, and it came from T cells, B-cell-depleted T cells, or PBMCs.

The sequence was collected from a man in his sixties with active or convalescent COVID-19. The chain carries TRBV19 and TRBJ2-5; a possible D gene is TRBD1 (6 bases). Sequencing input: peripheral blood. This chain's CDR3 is CASSPQGQETQYF. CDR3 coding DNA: TGTGCCAGTAGCCCGCAGGGGCAAGAGACCCAGTACTTC.